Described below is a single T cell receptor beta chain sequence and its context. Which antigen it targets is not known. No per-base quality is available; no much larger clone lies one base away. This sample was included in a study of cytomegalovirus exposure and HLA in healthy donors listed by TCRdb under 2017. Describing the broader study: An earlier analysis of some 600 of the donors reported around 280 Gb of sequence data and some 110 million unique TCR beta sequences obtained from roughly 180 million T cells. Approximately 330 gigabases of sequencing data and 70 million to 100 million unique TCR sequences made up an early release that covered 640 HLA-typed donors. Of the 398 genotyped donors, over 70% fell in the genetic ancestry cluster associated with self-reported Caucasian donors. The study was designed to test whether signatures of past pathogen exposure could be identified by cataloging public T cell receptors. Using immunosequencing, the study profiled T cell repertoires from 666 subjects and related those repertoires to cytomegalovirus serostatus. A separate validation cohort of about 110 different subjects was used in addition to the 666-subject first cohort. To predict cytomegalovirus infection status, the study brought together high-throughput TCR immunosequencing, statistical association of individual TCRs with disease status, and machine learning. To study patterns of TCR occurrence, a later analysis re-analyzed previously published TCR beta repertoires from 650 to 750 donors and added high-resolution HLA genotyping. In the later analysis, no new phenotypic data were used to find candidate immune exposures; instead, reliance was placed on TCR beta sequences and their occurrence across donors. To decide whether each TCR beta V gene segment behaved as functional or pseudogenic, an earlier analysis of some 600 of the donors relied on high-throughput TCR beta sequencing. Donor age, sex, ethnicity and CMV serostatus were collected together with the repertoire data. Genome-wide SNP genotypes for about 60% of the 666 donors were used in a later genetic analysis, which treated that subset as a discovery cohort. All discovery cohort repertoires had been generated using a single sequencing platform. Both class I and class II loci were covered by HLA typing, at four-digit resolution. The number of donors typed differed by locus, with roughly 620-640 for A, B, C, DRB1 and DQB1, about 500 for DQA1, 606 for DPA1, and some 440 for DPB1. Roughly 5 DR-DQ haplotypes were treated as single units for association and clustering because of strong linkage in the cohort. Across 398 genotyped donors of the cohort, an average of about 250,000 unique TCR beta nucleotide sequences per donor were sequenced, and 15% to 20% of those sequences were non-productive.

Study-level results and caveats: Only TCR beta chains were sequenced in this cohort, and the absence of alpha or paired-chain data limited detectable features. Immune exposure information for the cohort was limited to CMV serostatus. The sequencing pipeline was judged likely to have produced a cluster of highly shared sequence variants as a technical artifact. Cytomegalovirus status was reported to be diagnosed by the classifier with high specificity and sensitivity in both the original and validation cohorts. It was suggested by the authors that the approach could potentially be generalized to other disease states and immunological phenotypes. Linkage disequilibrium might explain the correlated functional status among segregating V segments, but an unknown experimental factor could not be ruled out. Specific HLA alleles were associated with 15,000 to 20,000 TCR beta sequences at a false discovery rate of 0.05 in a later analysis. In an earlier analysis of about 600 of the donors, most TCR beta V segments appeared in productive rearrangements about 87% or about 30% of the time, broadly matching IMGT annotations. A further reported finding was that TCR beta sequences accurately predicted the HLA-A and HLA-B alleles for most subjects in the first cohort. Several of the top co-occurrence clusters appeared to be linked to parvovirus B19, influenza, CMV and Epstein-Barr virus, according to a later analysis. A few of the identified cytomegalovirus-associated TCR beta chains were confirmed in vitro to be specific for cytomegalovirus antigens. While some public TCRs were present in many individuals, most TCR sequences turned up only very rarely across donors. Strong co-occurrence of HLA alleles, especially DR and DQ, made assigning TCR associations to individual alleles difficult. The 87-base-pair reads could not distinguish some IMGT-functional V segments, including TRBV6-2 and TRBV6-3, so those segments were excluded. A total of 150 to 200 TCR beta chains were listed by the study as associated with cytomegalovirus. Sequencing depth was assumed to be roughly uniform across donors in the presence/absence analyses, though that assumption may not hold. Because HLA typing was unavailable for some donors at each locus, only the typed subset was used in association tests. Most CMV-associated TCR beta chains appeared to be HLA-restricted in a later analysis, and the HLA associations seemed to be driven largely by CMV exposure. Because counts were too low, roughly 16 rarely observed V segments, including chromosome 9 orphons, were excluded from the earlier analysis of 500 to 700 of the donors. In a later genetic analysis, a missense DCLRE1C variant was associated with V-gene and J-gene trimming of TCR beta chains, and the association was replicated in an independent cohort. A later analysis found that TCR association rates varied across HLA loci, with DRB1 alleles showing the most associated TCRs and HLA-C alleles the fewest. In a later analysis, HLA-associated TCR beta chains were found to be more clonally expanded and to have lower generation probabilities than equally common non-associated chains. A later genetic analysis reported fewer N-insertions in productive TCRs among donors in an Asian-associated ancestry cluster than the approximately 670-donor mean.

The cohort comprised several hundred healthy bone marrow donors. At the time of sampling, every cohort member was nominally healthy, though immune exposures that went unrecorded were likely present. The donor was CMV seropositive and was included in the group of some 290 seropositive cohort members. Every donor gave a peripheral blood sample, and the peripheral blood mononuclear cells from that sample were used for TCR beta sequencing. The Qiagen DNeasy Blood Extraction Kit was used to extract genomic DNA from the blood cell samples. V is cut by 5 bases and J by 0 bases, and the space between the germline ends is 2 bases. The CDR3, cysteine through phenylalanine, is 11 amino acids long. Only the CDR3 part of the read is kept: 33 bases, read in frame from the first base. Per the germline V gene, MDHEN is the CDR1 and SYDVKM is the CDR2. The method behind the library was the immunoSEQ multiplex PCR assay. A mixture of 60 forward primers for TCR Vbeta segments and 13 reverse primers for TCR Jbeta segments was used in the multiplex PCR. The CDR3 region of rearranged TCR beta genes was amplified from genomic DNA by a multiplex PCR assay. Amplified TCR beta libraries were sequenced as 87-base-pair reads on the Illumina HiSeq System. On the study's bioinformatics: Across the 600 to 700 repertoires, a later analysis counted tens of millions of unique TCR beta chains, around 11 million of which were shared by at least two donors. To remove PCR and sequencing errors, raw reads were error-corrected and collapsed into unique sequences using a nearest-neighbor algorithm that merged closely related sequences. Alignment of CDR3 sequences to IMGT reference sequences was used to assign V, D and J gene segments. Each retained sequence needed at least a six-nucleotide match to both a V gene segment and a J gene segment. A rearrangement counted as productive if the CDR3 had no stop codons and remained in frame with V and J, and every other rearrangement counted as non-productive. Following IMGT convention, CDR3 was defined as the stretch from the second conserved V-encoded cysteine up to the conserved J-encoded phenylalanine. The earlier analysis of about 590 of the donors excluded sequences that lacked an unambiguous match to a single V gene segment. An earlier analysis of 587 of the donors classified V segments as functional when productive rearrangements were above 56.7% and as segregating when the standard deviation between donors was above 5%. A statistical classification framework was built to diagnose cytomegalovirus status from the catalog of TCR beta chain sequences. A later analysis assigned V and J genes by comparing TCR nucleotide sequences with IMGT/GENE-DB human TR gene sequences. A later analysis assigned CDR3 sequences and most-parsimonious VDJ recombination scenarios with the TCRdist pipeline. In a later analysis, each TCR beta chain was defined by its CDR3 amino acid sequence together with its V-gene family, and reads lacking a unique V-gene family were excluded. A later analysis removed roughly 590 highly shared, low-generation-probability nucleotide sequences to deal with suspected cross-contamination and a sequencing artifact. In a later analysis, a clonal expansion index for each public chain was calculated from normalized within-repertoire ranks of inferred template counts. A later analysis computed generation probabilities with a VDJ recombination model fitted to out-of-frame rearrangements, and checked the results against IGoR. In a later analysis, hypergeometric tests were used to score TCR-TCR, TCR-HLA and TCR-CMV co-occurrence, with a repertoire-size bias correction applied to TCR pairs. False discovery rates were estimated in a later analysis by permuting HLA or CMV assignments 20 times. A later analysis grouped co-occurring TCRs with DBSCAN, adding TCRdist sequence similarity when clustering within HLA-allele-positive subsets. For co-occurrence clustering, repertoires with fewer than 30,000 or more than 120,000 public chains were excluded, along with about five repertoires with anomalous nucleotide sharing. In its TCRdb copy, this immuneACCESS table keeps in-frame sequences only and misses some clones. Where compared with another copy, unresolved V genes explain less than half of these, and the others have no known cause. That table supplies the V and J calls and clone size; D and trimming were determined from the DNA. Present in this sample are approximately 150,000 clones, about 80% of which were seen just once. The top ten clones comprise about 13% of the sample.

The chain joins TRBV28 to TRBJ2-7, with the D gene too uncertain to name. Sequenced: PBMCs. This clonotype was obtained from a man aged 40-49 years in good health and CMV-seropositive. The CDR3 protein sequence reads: CASSRSYEQYF. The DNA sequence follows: TGTGCCAGCAGTCGCTCCTACGAGCAGTACTTC.